This T cell receptor beta chain came from a study of blood T cell repertoires in COVID-19. Study-wide context: Sites across the United States, Italy and Spain contributed samples from acute and convalescent COVID-19. Sources were T cells, B-cell-depleted T cells, or PBMCs; the material itself was cDNA or gDNA.

V lost 4 bases, J lost 5 bases, and 9 bases stayed unmatched. Germline lookup yields CDR1 SGHDT and CDR2 YYEEEE. The CDR3 extends over 17 amino acids. Seattle enrolled patients during active infection and tracked them longitudinally. Methods used by the authors: Estimated nucleated cell counts came from reference gene primer amplification. Repertoires were generated with immunoSEQ multiplex PCR, while TCRdb's copy carries only in-frame clones and drops some. V, J and clone size derive from that table, while D and trimming were established from the DNA sequence. The top ten hold roughly 7.4% of the sample, which has 500,000 to 600,000 clones, about 89% seen once.

The chain uses TRBV5-6 and TRBJ2-2; 12 positions match TRBD2. Sequenced input: peripheral blood. The source of this sequence is a woman aged 45-60 years with COVID-19, enrolled during active disease. CDR3 in amino acids: CASSPGLAGAGTGELFF. CDR3 bases: TGTGCCAGCAGCCCGGGACTAGCGGGTGCGGGGACCGGGGAGCTGTTTTTT.